The clone carrying this T cell receptor beta chain was found once. This sample was included in a study of blood T cell repertoires in COVID-19. The wider study: Acute-phase and convalescent COVID-19 samples originated in the United States, Italy and Spain. T cells, B-cell-depleted T cells, or PBMCs supplied cDNA or gDNA.

This CDR3 has 15 amino acids. Germline CDR1 reads LGHDT; CDR2 reads YNNKEL (reference sequence). V dropped 6 bases and J dropped 10; count of bases not matched to a gene: 15. Study processing details: Estimation of nucleated cell counts relied on the amplification of reference gene primers. Assay: immunoSEQ multiplex PCR; the TCRdb copy retains only in-frame clones and omits some. V and J calls and clone size are copied from that table; D and trimming were computed from the DNA. The sample gives roughly 500,000 clones, 75% to 90% of which show up once; roughly 0.92% is in the top ten. The chain recombines TRBV3-1 (or the pseudogene TRBV3-2) with TRBJ2-1; 7 positions agree with TRBD1. The sequencing input was peripheral blood. This clonotype originated in a man younger than 35 with COVID-19, enrolled during active disease. DNA for the CDR3: TGTGCCAGCAGGTTATGGGACAGCCACATAGGGGAGCAGTTCTTC. Translation gives CASRLWDSHIGEQFF.